These T cell receptor beta chains were read from a single sample in a study of chemoradiotherapy in HPV16-positive cancers. Only in-frame clones appear in the TCRdb table, and some are missing; sequencing was by immunoSEQ multiplex PCR. The sample includes around 53,000 clones, under 95% seen only once; the top ten take about 3.5%. The source material was blood, sampled from a patient who underwent chemoradiotherapy. These receptors were taken from a human donor with HPV-associated anogenital cancer. The CDR3 runs from the conserved cysteine through the conserved F or W. Each record gives: V gene, clone size, J gene, D gene, CDR3 DNA, CDR3 protein. The D gene is left open where the match is weak. Clone size is shown for a subset of rows, as once, few, many or a class of expanded clone.

>TRBV7-7|NA|TRBJ1-4|TRBD1
TGTGCTAGCAGCTCCCGACAGGGAGCTAATGAAAAACTGTTTTTT
CASSSRQGANEKLFF
>TRBV2|few|TRBJ1-1|NA
TGTGCCAGCAGTGAATGGGCGGGAGCTTTCTTT
CASSEWAGAFF
>TRBV5-1|NA|TRBJ2-7|TRBD2
TGCGCCAGCAGCTTTTCGTCGGGGGAGGGCCTCGAGCAGTACTTC
CASSFSSGEGLEQYF
>TRBV5-6|NA|TRBJ2-7|NA
TGTGCCAGCAGCTCCCCCCGCTGGGAGGCTACCTACGAGCAGTACTTC
CASSSPRWEATYEQYF
>TRBV19|NA|TRBJ2-2|NA
TGTGCCAGTAGGGGGCGGAACACCGGGGAGCTGTTTTTT
CASRGRNTGELFF
>TRBV4-2|NA|TRBJ1-2|TRBD1
TGTGCCAGCAGCCAAGATCTCGTGACAGGGGACCACTATGGCTACACCTTC
CASSQDLVTGDHYGYTF
>TRBV4-1|NA|TRBJ1-1|NA
TGCGCCAGCAGCCAAGGCCCGGGTGACATGAACACTGAAGCTTTCTTT
CASSQGPGDMNTEAFF
>TRBV18|NA|TRBJ1-1|NA
TGTGCCAGCTCACCTACTTTCGGGACATCCAACACTGAAGCTTTCTTT
CASSPTFGTSNTEAFF
>TRBV19|NA|TRBJ2-2|TRBD1
TGTGCCAGTAGTACCCTAGGACAGGGGGAGAACACCGGGGAGCTGTTTTTT
CASSTLGQGENTGELFF
>TRBV7-8|NA|TRBJ2-1|TRBD2
TGTGCCAGCAGCTTAATGAATAGCGGGAGGAAATTCAATGAGCAGTTCTTC
CASSLMNSGRKFNEQFF
>TRBV10-1|NA|TRBJ2-4|TRBD1
TGCGCCAGCAGCGCGGGACAGGGAGGGGACATTCAGTACTTC
CASSAGQGGDIQYF
>TRBV7-6|NA|TRBJ2-2|NA
TGTGCCAGCAGCTTACGGAGTAGCGGGAACACCGGGGAGCTGTTTTTT
CASSLRSSGNTGELFF
>TRBV2|NA|TRBJ2-2|NA
TGTGCCAGCAGTGGACTAGTCAGTGCCACCGGGGAGCTGTTTTTT
CASSGLVSATGELFF
>TRBV5-1|NA|TRBJ2-3|TRBD1
TGCGCCAGCAGCTTGGTAGGGGGCAGAGATACGCAGTATTTT
CASSLVGGRDTQYF
>TRBV5-8|NA|TRBJ2-3|NA
TGTGCCAGCAGCTTGTTGACAGGAATCACAGATACGCAGTATTTT
CASSLLTGITDTQYF
>TRBV11-2|once|TRBJ2-1|TRBD2
TGTGCCAGCAGCTTCAGCCTAGCGGGTAATGAGCAGTTCTTC
CASSFSLAGNEQFF
>TRBV5-4|NA|TRBJ1-2|TRBD1
TGTGCCAGCAGCATGGGACAGGGATCCCTACTCGCTGGCTACACCTTC
CASSMGQGSLLAGYTF
>TRBV5-1|once|TRBJ2-2|NA
TGCGCCAGCCGCGCCGGGGGCCTGAACACCGGGGAGCTGTTTTTT
CASRAGGLNTGELFF
>TRBV6-1|NA|TRBJ2-2|NA
TGTGCCAGCAGTGAACTCTCTACCGGGGAGCTGTTTTTT
CASSELSTGELFF
>TRBV11-3|NA|TRBJ2-3|TRBD2
TGTGCCAGCAGCCCGAGCGGGATTGGAGATACGCAGTATTTT
CASSPSGIGDTQYF
>TRBV5-1|once|TRBJ1-1|NA
TGCGCCAGCAGCTTGGAGGTTTTACAGAACACTGAAGCTTTCTTT
CASSLEVLQNTEAFF
>TRBV27|NA|TRBJ2-1|TRBD1
TGTGCCAGCAGTCCCCTCGTCAAATCAGGGGGTGAGCAGTTCTTC
CASSPLVKSGGEQFF
>TRBV7-7|NA|TRBJ2-2|NA
TGTGCCAGCAGCCCCATGGGGGGTCGGGAGGAGCTGTTTTTT
CASSPMGGREELFF
>TRBV5-4|NA|TRBJ2-3|NA
TGTGCCAGCAGCTTGGACCAAATCACAACAGATACGCAGTATTTT
CASSLDQITTDTQYF
>TRBV7-9|NA|TRBJ2-7|NA
TGTGCCAGCAGCTTAGGCAGACCCTACGAGCAGTACTTC
CASSLGRPYEQYF
>TRBV30|NA|TRBJ1-1|NA
TGTGCCTGGAGCCTTTCCTTGAACACTGAAGCTTTCTTT
CAWSLSLNTEAFF
>TRBV6-4|NA|TRBJ1-1|TRBD1
TGTGCCAGCAGTTGGACAGGACCCTTGAACACTGAAGCTTTCTTT
CASSWTGPLNTEAFF
>TRBV7-2|NA|TRBJ1-2|NA
TGTGCCAGCAGCTCCGGGGGGCAGGGTTACGGCTACACCTTC
CASSSGGQGYGYTF
>TRBV4-1|NA|TRBJ2-5|TRBD2
TGCGCCAGCGGAGGACTAGCGGGAAGTACCCAGTACTTC
CASGGLAGSTQYF
>TRBV7-2|NA|TRBJ2-3|NA
TGTGCCAGCAGCGTTCTAGCTTATACGCAGTATTTT
CASSVLAYTQYF
>TRBV9|NA|TRBJ2-2|NA
TGTGCCAGCAGCGTAGGTGTGGGGAGGTCCACCGGGGAGCTGTTTTTT
CASSVGVGRSTGELFF
>TRBV10-3|NA|TRBJ2-2|TRBD2
TGTGCCATCAGTGAGTCGACTAGCGGGAGTACCGGGGAGCTGTTTTTT
CAISESTSGSTGELFF
>TRBV7-9|NA|TRBJ1-1|NA
TGTGCCAGCAGCTCGTCAGCCACCATGAACACTGAAGCTTTCTTT
CASSSSATMNTEAFF
>TRBV30|NA|TRBJ2-5|TRBD2
TGTGCCTGGTCGGTCCTCGGGGAGGGAGAGACCCAGTACTTC
CAWSVLGEGETQYF
>TRBV18|NA|TRBJ2-6|NA
TGTGCCAGCTCACCAAGCGGAGGGTTAGAAACTGGGGCCAACGTCCTGACTTTC
CASSPSGGLETGANVLTF
>TRBV11-3|NA|TRBJ2-3|NA
TGTGCCAGCAGCTTAGTAGCAGGGTCAGATACGCAGTATTTT
CASSLVAGSDTQYF
>TRBV7-2|once|TRBJ2-7|NA
TGTGCCAGCAGCACCTCACAGGGAGGCTACGAGCAGTACTTC
CASSTSQGGYEQYF
>TRBV19|NA|TRBJ2-2|TRBD2
TGTGCCAGTAAGGTAGCGGGGAACACCGGGGAGCTGTTTTTT
CASKVAGNTGELFF
>TRBV19|NA|TRBJ1-5|NA
TGTGCCAGTAGTGTAGGGGGGACTTATAGCAATCAGCCCCAGCATTTT
CASSVGGTYSNQPQHF
>TRBV7-8|NA|TRBJ1-2|TRBD1
TGTGCCAGCAGCTGGAGTGGACAGGTTGACTATGGCTACACCTTC
CASSWSGQVDYGYTF
>TRBV5-8|NA|TRBJ2-3|NA
TGTGCCAGCAGCAGAGACACAGATACGCAGTATTTT
CASSRDTDTQYF
>TRBV7-2|NA|TRBJ1-2|NA
TGTGCCAGCAGCTTGGAGGGTCCTACCGGGAACTCGTACACCTTC
CASSLEGPTGNSYTF
>TRBV19|NA|TRBJ1-1|TRBD1
TGTGCCAGTAGTGCCCAGGGGGGAGGTCGGACTGAAGCTTTCTTT
CASSAQGGGRTEAFF
>TRBV5-1|NA|TRBJ1-1|NA
TGCGCCAGCAGCTTGGTCAGGGGAACCACTGAAGCTTTCTTT
CASSLVRGTTEAFF
>TRBV10-3|NA|TRBJ2-1|NA
TGTGCCATCAGTTTGGGTTACGGGAGCCCCTCCTACAATGAGCAGTTCTTC
CAISLGYGSPSYNEQFF
>TRBV18|NA|TRBJ1-1|TRBD1
TGTGCCAGCTCATCAGGACAGGGGGAAGCTTTCTTT
CASSSGQGEAFF
>TRBV27|NA|TRBJ1-1|NA
TGTGCCAGCAGTCCCCGTCGGTCGTGGCTAAGGTCTGAAGCTTTCTTT
CASSPRRSWLRSEAFF
>TRBV6-5|NA|TRBJ2-7|TRBD2
TGTGCCAGCAGACCAGCGGGAGGGCCCTACGAGCAGTACTTC
CASRPAGGPYEQYF
>TRBV11-3|NA|TRBJ1-3|NA
TGTGCCAGCAGCTTCGGGCCGAGCTCTGGAAACACCATATATTTT
CASSFGPSSGNTIYF
>TRBV28|NA|TRBJ1-1|TRBD1
TGTGCCAGCAGCACAGGGGGCCAGGTCACTGAAGCTTTCTTT
CASSTGGQVTEAFF
>TRBV18|once|TRBJ1-5|TRBD1
TGTGCCAGCTCACCACGGGACAGGGTTCACGGTCAGCCCCAGCATTTT
CASSPRDRVHGQPQHF
>TRBV6-6|once|TRBJ1-5|NA
TGTGCCAGCAGAGAGGCAGGGGCGAGCAATCAGCCCCAGCATTTT
CASREAGASNQPQHF
>TRBV7-2|NA|TRBJ2-7|TRBD2
TGTGCCAGCAGCTTAGCTAGCGGGAATCTCTACGAGCAGTACTTC
CASSLASGNLYEQYF
>TRBV5-1|NA|TRBJ1-1|NA
TGCGCCAGCAGCGGGCACGGGGCGAACACTGAAGCTTTCTTT
CASSGHGANTEAFF
>TRBV5-1|NA|TRBJ2-5|TRBD1
TGCGCCAGCAGCTTGTGGGGACAGGAAAGGCAAGAGACCCAGTACTTC
CASSLWGQERQETQYF
>TRBV5-6|NA|TRBJ2-1|NA
TGTGCCAGCAGCTTTTCAAATGAGCAGTTCTTC
CASSFSNEQFF
>TRBV11-2|NA|TRBJ2-1|TRBD1
TGTGCCAGCAGCTCGGGGACAGGGGGCTCGATCTTC
CASSSGTGGSIF
>TRBV7-9|NA|TRBJ2-5|NA
TGTGCCAGCAGCTCCGACTGGCAAGAGACCCAGTACTTC
CASSSDWQETQYF